Below, 23 T cell receptor beta chains from the same sample are listed, as sequenced in a study of T cell responses to AZD1222 COVID-19 vaccine. Only in-frame clones appear in the TCRdb table, and some are missing; sequencing was by immunoSEQ multiplex PCR. Of roughly 100,000 clones in the sample, around 87% are singletons; the top ten hold 9.5% to 13%. The sample consisted of peripheral blood, taken 28 days after the second AZD1222 dose. The receptor source for this set is an adult who received the AZD1222 COVID-19 vaccine.

The V and J genes are TRBV5-4 and TRBJ2-5; 7 bases map to TRBD1. V lost 2 bases, J lost 2 bases, and 6 bases stayed unmatched. Germline V lookup: CDR1 SGHNT, CDR2 YYREEE (reference sequence). This CDR3 contains 15 residues. The CDR3 sequence: CASSLDRDGQETQYF. The CDR3 coding sequence is TGTGCCAGCAGCTTAGACAGGGATGGGCAAGAGACCCAGTACTTC.

The V call is TRBV9, the J call TRBJ2-2, with D uncertain. In germline, CDR1 is SGDLS, CDR2 YYNGEE. V was clipped by 3 bases and J by 4 bases, with 7 bases between them. CDR3 length equals 13 residues. The DNA for the CDR3 is TGTGCCAGCAGCGCGGGCCCCACCGGGGAGCTGTTTTTT. Its translation: CASSAGPTGELFF.

This clone was counted between two and nine times. The chain couples TRBV19 to TRBJ1-2; D gene ambiguous. The V end was cut by 3 bases, the J end by 8 bases, with 10 bases between. The CDR3 spans 12 residues. CDR1 is LNHDA, CDR2 SQIVND, per germline (reference sequence). CDR3 residues: CASSIADFGYTF. DNA for the CDR3: TGTGCCAGTAGTATTGCGGATTTCGGCTACACCTTC.

V gene TRBV14 combines with J gene TRBJ1-3, with D perhaps matching TRBD1 (6 bases). The germline V and J ends were trimmed by 2 bases and 1 base, with 18 bases remaining between them. The CDR3 totals 18 residues. CDR1 and CDR2 from the germline V gene are SGHDN and FVKESK. The CDR3 is CASSQNPGGLLSGNTIYF. The CDR3 nucleotides are TGTGCCAGCAGCCAAAACCCCGGGGGCCTCCTGTCTGGAAACACCATATATTTT.

This clone was observed a single time. The V gene is TRBV29-1, the J gene TRBJ1-4; D may be TRBD1 (5 bases). CDR3 length: 14 amino acids. The V and J ends lost 5 bases and 1 base respectively, with 11 bases between them. Germline CDR1 is SQVTM and CDR2 is ANQGSEA. The CDR3: CSVTGRETNEKLFF. In nucleotides, the CDR3 is TGCAGCGTTACGGGCAGGGAAACTAATGAAAAACTGTTTTTT.

V and J are TRBV28 and TRBJ2-1; 8 nucleotides line up with TRBD2. The CDR3 length is 16 residues. Germline CDR1 and CDR2: MDHEN and SYDVKM. The trim removed 4 bases at V and 7 bases at J, leaving 12 bases unmatched. CDR3 DNA sequence: TGTGCCAGCAGTTCCCAGGGGAGCGGGAGTATAAATGAGCAGTTCTTC. Residues: CASSSQGSGSINEQFF.

The V gene is TRBV9, the J gene TRBJ2-7; 10 nucleotides agree with TRBD1. Germline CDR1 is SGDLS and CDR2 is YYNGEE. The CDR3 runs to 15 residues. V lost 2 bases to trimming and J lost 3 bases; unmatched junction nucleotides: 5. The CDR3 region is CASSVGTGAGYEQYF. The CDR3 DNA reads TGTGCCAGCAGCGTTGGGACAGGGGCTGGCTACGAGCAGTACTTC.

V gene TRBV5-1 combines with J gene TRBJ2-7, with D possibly called TRBD1 or TRBD2 (5 bases each). This CDR3 has 15 residues. From germline, CDR1 is SGHRS and CDR2 YFSETQ. V gave up 0 bases and J gave up 0 bases, with 10 bases separating them. The CDR3 bases are TGCGCCAGCAGCTTGGATTCAGGGAGCTCCTACGAGCAGTACTTC. Translation gives CASSLDSGSSYEQYF.

This clone has more than one count but fewer than ten. The gene calls are TRBV15 and TRBJ1-1; D gene unclear. V was trimmed by 0 bases and J by 6 bases, leaving 11 bases between them. The CDR3 extends over 14 amino acids. The germline V gene encodes CDR1 LNHNV and CDR2 YYDKDF (reference sequence). CDR3 sequence (DNA): TGTGCCACCAGCAGAGAGGCGAAGAGCTCTGAAGCTTTCTTT. Translated: CATSREAKSSEAFF.

This rearrangement joins TRBV19 to TRBJ1-6; possible D gene TRBD1, 5 bases. Germline CDR1 and CDR2: LNHDA and SQIVND (reference sequence). V lost 5 bases to trimming and J lost 6 bases, with 8 bases between them. This CDR3 spans 13 amino acids. In DNA, the CDR3 is TGTGCCAGTAGTCTGCAGGGTAATTCACCCCTCCACTTT. This encodes CASSLQGNSPLHF.

CDR3 in amino acids: CASSQDTPLGLLNNEQFF. The CDR3 bases are TGCGCCAGCAGCCAAGATACCCCTCTGGGTCTTCTAAACAATGAGCAGTTCTTC. The V call is TRBV4-3, the J call TRBJ2-1; D gene unclear. Trimming shortened V by 0 bases and J by 5 bases, and 20 bases separated the two germline ends. This CDR3 is built from 18 residues. Germline V gene lookup returns CDR1 LGHNA and CDR2 YSLEER.

The chain links TRBV3-1 (or the pseudogene TRBV3-2) to TRBJ2-3; 10 bases match TRBD2. The J segment lost 8 bases and the V segment lost 4 bases, leaving 12 bases of the junction unmatched. The germline gives CDR1 LGHDT, CDR2 YNNKEL (reference sequence). The CDR3 sequence is 16 residues long. CDR3 sequence (DNA): TGTGCCAGCAGCCCCATCCCCCTAGCGGGAGTTGGTACGCAGTATTTT. It codes for CASSPIPLAGVGTQYF.

V gene TRBV11-2 combines with J gene TRBJ1-1; no definite D call. V was cut by 3 bases and J by 11 bases, with 13 bases left in between. The germline V gene has CDR1 SGHAT and CDR2 FQNNGV. This CDR3 is built from 12 residues. This chain's CDR3 is CASSFDPGYAFF. CDR3 sequence (DNA): TGTGCCAGCAGCTTCGACCCGGGGTACGCTTTCTTT.

This clone has only a few counts. The chain carries TRBV27 and TRBJ2-7; D remains ambiguous. V lost 3 bases and J lost 0, with 9 bases in between. The length of the CDR3 is 14 residues. CDR1 and CDR2 (germline): MNHEY, SMNVEV (reference sequence). CDR3 residues: CASSFHRNSYEQYF. Written as DNA, the CDR3 is TGTGCCAGCAGTTTCCACAGAAACTCCTACGAGCAGTACTTC.

J is TRBJ2-7 and V is TRBV25-1; maybe TRBD1 (6 bases). V was clipped by 5 bases and J by 7 bases, with 21 bases between them. This CDR3 contains 15 residues. Germline V gene sequence: CDR1 MGHDK, CDR2 SYGVNS. The CDR3: CASSLLSQGLGEQYF. The CDR3 DNA sequence: TGTGCCAGCAGTCTGCTCTCACAGGGCCTGGGGGAGCAGTACTTC.

The CDR3 DNA reads as TGTGCCAGCAGTAGTCAGGGTGGATACGAGCAGTACTTC. Residues: CASSSQGGYEQYF. V usage is TRBV2 and J usage is TRBJ2-7, with D possibly matching TRBD1 (5 bases). This CDR3 region has 13 residues. The V gene lost 5 bases and the J gene lost 4 bases, with 12 bases spanning the gap. Germline CDR1 is SNHLY and CDR2 is FYNNEI.

The rearrangement uses TRBV9 and TRBJ1-4, with 7 bases fitting TRBD1. CDR1 and CDR2 (germline): SGDLS, YYNGEE. V gave up 0 bases and J gave up 5 bases; unmatched junction bases: 4. The CDR3 totals 15 residues. The CDR3 DNA reads as TGTGCCAGCAGCGTAGGGGGACAGATAAATGAAAAACTGTTTTTT. Amino acids: CASSVGGQINEKLFF.

The chain has TRBV28 and TRBJ1-4, with TRBD1 matching over 12 bases. V lost 2 bases, J lost 3 bases, and 10 bases stayed unmatched. The CDR3 consists of 19 residues. Germline V gene lookup returns CDR1 MDHEN and CDR2 SYDVKM. The CDR3 loop is CASSLRRDRGRRANEKLFF. The DNA of the CDR3 is TGTGCCAGCAGTTTACGCCGGGACAGGGGGCGCAGGGCTAATGAAAAACTGTTTTTT.

CDR3 sequence (DNA): TGCAGCGTGGGGGCCGGGGGCGCCGATCAGCCCCAGCATTTT. Amino acid sequence: CSVGAGGADQPQHF. The chain couples TRBV29-1 to TRBJ1-5; tentative D call: TRBD1 (6 bases). This CDR3 contains 14 residues. Germline V CDR1 and CDR2: SQVTM, ANQGSEA. V was cut by 6 bases and J by 5 bases, with 17 bases left in between.

CDR3 protein: CSARGGNTIYF. CDR3 nucleotide sequence: TGCAGTGCTAGGGGTGGAAACACCATATATTTT. The chain recombines TRBV20-1 with TRBJ1-3, with D hard to call. Trimming stripped 3 bases from V and 3 bases from J, with 3 bases between. From germline, CDR1 is DFQATT and CDR2 SNEGSKA (reference sequence). CDR3 size: 11 residues.

The chain joins TRBV27 to TRBJ2-2, with 9 bases fitting TRBD1. V lost 9 bases and J lost 8; bases outside the gene matches: 7. The CDR3 has 13 residues. Germline CDR1 reads MNHEY; CDR2 reads SMNVEV (reference sequence). The chain's CDR3 is CASSYRGQGELFF. The CDR3 DNA follows: TGTGCCAGTTCTTACAGGGGGCAGGGGGAGCTGTTTTTT.

This rearrangement joins TRBV7-2 to TRBJ2-2, with a weak D call TRBD1 (5 bases). The CDR3 runs to 15 residues. Looked up from germline, CDR1 is SGHTA and CDR2 is FQGNSA. V lost 0 bases and J lost 6, with 11 bases in between. The CDR3 bases are TGTGCCAGCAGCTTAGCTCCAGGGAAAGCCGGGGAGCTGTTTTTT. This gives the protein CASSLAPGKAGELFF.

This clone was seen a single time. Written as DNA, the CDR3 is TGTGCCAGCAGTCCCGGGTCCATGAACACTGAAGCTTTCTTT. Protein sequence: CASSPGSMNTEAFF. The rearrangement links TRBV28 to TRBJ1-1; D is unclear. Germline-derived CDR1 and CDR2 are MDHEN and SYDVKM. The CDR3 runs to 14 residues. V lost 5 bases, J lost 0 bases, and 10 bases lay in between.